The 3 T cell receptor beta chains below all came from one sample that was sequenced in a study of CD8 T cells in Susac syndrome. RNA amounts of roughly 0.5 to 1 ug underwent reverse transcription with random hexamers. TCRdb reprocessed the immunoSEQ multiplex PCR reads with MiXCR, giving one entry per CDR3 protein. The sample records roughly 200,000 distinct CDR3 sequences, over 85% being singletons. Source material: CD4+ T cells from PBMCs. Every receptor here comes from a human donor in good health.

The chain joins TRBV6-4 to TRBJ1-1; D ambiguous. The CDR3 has 12 residues. Trimming removed 5 bases from V and 1 base from J, with 5 bases in between. Per germline, CDR1 MRHNA and CDR2 SNTAGT. CDR3 in DNA: TGTGCCAGCAGTTTCACGAACACTGAAGCTTTCTTT. Amino acid sequence: CASSFTNTEAFF.

The chain recombines TRBV6-2 or TRBV6-3 with TRBJ2-5, with no clear D. Germline CDR1 is MNHEY and CDR2 is SVGEGT. This CDR3 contains 11 residues. Trimming pared 8 bases from V and 6 bases from J, leaving 10 bases between. The CDR3 protein is CASAVSQTQYF. The CDR3 DNA reads TGTGCCAGCGCGGTCTCCCAGACCCAGTACTTC.

The chain employs TRBV3-1 and TRBJ2-1; D not certain. V was trimmed by 1 base and J by 6 bases, leaving 7 bases between them. CDR1 LGHDT and CDR2 YNNKEL come from the germline V gene (reference sequence). This CDR3 has 13 amino acids. CDR3 sequence: CASSQVKRNEQFF. In DNA, the CDR3 is TGTGCCAGCAGCCAAGTCAAGCGCAATGAGCAGTTCTTC.